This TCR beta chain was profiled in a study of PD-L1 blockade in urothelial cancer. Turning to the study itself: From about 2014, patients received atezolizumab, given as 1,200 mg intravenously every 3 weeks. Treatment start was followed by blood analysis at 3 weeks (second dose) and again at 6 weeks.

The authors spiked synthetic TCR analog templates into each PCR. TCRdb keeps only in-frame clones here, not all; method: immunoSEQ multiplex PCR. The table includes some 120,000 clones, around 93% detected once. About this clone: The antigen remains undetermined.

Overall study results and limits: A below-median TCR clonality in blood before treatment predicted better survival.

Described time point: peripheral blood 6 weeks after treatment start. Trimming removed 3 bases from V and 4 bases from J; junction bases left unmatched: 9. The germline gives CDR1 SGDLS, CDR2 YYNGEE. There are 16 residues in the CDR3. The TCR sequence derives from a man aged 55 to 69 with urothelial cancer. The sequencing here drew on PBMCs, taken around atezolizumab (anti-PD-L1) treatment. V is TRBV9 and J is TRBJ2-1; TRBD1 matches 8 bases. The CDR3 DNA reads TGTGCCAGCAGCGACAAGACAGGGGCGGCTTACAATGAGCAGTTCTTC. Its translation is CASSDKTGAAYNEQFF.